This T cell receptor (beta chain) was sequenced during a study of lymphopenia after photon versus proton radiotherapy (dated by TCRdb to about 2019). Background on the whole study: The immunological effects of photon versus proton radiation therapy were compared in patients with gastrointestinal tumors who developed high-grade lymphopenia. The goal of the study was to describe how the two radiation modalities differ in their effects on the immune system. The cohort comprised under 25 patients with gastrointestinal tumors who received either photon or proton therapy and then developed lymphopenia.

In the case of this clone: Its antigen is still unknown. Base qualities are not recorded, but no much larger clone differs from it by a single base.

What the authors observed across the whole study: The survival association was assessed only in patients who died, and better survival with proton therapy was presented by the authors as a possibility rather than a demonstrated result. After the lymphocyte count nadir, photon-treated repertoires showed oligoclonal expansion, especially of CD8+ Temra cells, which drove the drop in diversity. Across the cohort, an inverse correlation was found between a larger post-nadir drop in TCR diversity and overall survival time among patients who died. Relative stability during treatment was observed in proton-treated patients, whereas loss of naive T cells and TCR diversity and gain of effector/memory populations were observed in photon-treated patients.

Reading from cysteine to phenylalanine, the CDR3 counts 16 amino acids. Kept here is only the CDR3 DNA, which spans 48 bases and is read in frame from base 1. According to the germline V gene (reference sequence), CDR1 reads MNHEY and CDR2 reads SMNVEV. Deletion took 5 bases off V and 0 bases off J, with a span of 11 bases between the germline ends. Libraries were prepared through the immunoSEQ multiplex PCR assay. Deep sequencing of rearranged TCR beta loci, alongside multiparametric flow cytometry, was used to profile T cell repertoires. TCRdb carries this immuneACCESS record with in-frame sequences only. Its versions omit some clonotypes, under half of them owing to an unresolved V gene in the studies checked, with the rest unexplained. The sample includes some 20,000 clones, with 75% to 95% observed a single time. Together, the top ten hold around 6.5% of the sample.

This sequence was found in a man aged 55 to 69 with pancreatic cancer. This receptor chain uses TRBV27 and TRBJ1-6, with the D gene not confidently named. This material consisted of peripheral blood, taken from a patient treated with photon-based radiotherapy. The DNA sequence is TGTGCCAGCAGTCCAACACAAAGCTCCTATAATTCACCCCTCCACTTT. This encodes CASSPTQSSYNSPLHF.